The rows below give T cell receptor beta chains drawn from one sample of a study of blood T cell repertoires in COVID-19. Sequencing was performed with immunoSEQ multiplex PCR; in TCRdb, only in-frame clones are kept and a portion is missing. The sample lists roughly 350,000 clones; about 87% were seen once. The sample taken for sequencing was peripheral blood. Source of these receptors: a woman younger than 45 with COVID-19, enrolled during active disease. Each CDR3 is given with its conserved first and last residue. Each record gives: D gene, V gene, J gene, clone size, CDR3 protein, CDR3 DNA. The D gene is left open where the match is weak. Size is omitted from some rows. Given values are once, few, many or a class for expanded clones.

TRBD1	TRBV7-9	TRBJ2-7	.	CASSRDLGQSIYEQYF	TGTGCCAGCAGCCGAGACTTGGGACAGAGTATCTACGAGCAGTACTTC
TRBD1	TRBV7-9	TRBJ1-1	.	CASRLQGALDTEAFF	TGTGCCAGCAGGCTACAGGGGGCGTTGGACACTGAAGCTTTCTTT
.	TRBV4-1	TRBJ1-1	.	CASSQVEVGNTEAFF	TGCGCCAGCAGCCAAGTGGAGGTGGGGAACACTGAAGCTTTCTTT
TRBD2	TRBV12-5	TRBJ2-1	.	CASGLVRDGRVPSDEQFF	TGTGCTAGTGGTTTGGTACGAGACGGGAGGGTTCCCTCGGATGAGCAGTTCTTC
TRBD1	TRBV19	TRBJ1-1	.	CASSNVRDRVLNTEAFF	TGTGCCAGTAGTAACGTGCGCGACAGGGTATTGAACACTGAAGCTTTCTTT
.	TRBV5-1	TRBJ2-3	.	CASTPGGADTQYF	TGCGCCAGCACCCCCGGGGGAGCGGATACGCAGTATTTT
.	TRBV19	TRBJ1-5	.	CASSNSRMTGNQPQHF	TGTGCCAGTAGTAATTCTCGCATGACAGGTAATCAGCCCCAGCATTTT
.	TRBV6-5	TRBJ1-5	.	CASRDMSNQPQHF	TGTGCCAGCAGGGACATGAGCAATCAGCCCCAGCATTTT
TRBD2	TRBV7-7	TRBJ2-1	.	CASSQYSGSDEQFF	TGTGCTAGCAGCCAGTATAGCGGGAGCGATGAGCAGTTCTTC
.	TRBV5-1	TRBJ2-3	once	CASKTGQNTDTQYF	TGCGCCAGCAAAACCGGACAGAATACAGATACGCAGTATTTT
.	TRBV2	TRBJ1-5	.	CASSELGADPPQHF	TGTGCCAGCAGTGAATTAGGGGCAGATCCGCCCCAGCATTTT
.	TRBV29-1	TRBJ2-1	.	CSGKRDISPYNEQFF	TGCAGCGGCAAACGGGACATCTCACCCTACAATGAGCAGTTCTTC
TRBD2	TRBV4-1	TRBJ2-1	.	CASSPTGGGNNEQFF	TGCGCCAGCAGCCCCACTGGCGGGGGGAACAATGAGCAGTTCTTC
.	TRBV28	TRBJ1-1	once	CATIPLGGARTEAFF	TGTGCCACCATCCCACTGGGGGGGGCAAGAACTGAAGCTTTCTTT
TRBD1	TRBV7-2	TRBJ2-2	once	CASSTTGTEAGELFF	TGTGCCAGCAGCACGACCGGGACAGAAGCCGGGGAGCTGTTTTTT
.	TRBV30	TRBJ2-7	.	CAWSVWLAKEQYF	TGTGCCTGGAGTGTCTGGCTAGCGAAGGAGCAGTACTTC
.	TRBV19	TRBJ1-3	.	CASSRVPGNTIYF	TGTGCCAGTAGTCGGGTTCCTGGAAACACCATATATTTT
.	TRBV5-5	TRBJ1-2	.	CASSLGGANYGYTF	TGTGCCAGCAGCCTTGGGGGGGCTAACTATGGCTACACCTTC
.	TRBV6-2/TRBV6-3	TRBJ2-2	.	CASSAKGRNTGELFF	TGTGCCAGCAGTGCGAAGGGGCGGAACACCGGGGAGCTGTTTTTT
.	TRBV28	TRBJ1-3	.	CASSFSHTIYF	TGTGCCAGCAGCTTCTCCCACACCATATATTTT
.	TRBV19	TRBJ2-1	once	CASSTSLATPYNEQFF	TGTGCCAGTAGTACTTCCTTAGCGACACCCTACAATGAGCAGTTCTTC
.	TRBV28	TRBJ1-2	.	CASSLLTSYGYTF	TGTGCCAGCAGCCTACTGACTTCCTATGGCTACACCTTC
TRBD1	TRBV18	TRBJ2-2	.	CASSPTGVGTGELFF	TGTGCCAGCTCACCGACAGGGGTTGGCACCGGGGAGCTGTTTTTT
.	TRBV30	TRBJ2-5	.	CACEAETQYF	TGTGCCTGTGAAGCAGAGACCCAGTACTTC
TRBD2	TRBV30	TRBJ2-1	.	CAWSTQWGRAMNEQFF	TGTGCCTGGAGTACTCAGTGGGGGAGGGCCATGAATGAGCAGTTCTTC
TRBD1	TRBV6-2/TRBV6-3	TRBJ1-5	once	CASSRDRAGSNQPQHF	TGTGCCAGCAGTAGGGACAGGGCTGGGAGCAATCAGCCCCAGCATTTT
.	TRBV28	TRBJ2-5	.	CASSLAGWETQYF	TGTGCCAGCAGTTTAGCAGGGTGGGAGACCCAGTACTTC
.	TRBV5-1	TRBJ2-2	.	CASSWAGMGTGELFF	TGCGCCAGCAGCTGGGCAGGGATGGGCACCGGGGAGCTGTTTTTT
.	TRBV2	TRBJ2-7	.	CASSGLGGPIYEQYF	TGTGCCAGCAGTGGGTTGGGGGGGCCAATTTACGAGCAGTACTTC
TRBD2	TRBV7-8	TRBJ2-1	once	CASTHWEGSYNEQFF	TGTGCCAGCACCCATTGGGAGGGCTCCTACAATGAGCAGTTCTTC
TRBD2	TRBV5-1	TRBJ2-7	.	CASSSGTSGMGSHEQYF	TGCGCCAGCAGCTCGGGGACTAGCGGGATGGGATCGCACGAGCAGTACTTC
.	TRBV24-1	TRBJ2-3	.	CATSRGKGTDTQYF	TGTGCCACCAGTCGAGGGAAGGGCACAGATACGCAGTATTTT
.	TRBV3-1/TRBV3-2	TRBJ2-7	once	CASSPPRGPYYEQYF	TGTGCCAGCAGCCCCCCCCGCGGCCCTTACTACGAGCAGTACTTC
.	TRBV29-1	TRBJ1-5	few	CSVAGADPNQPQHF	TGCAGTGTGGCTGGGGCAGACCCCAATCAGCCCCAGCATTTT
.	TRBV2	TRBJ1-6	.	CASSLLGSPLHF	TGTGCCAGCAGTTTACTTGGTTCACCCCTCCACTTT
.	TRBV30	TRBJ2-5	.	CAWSKLEQETQYF	TGTGCCTGGAGTAAACTAGAACAAGAGACCCAGTACTTC
TRBD1	TRBV7-3	TRBJ2-3	.	CASSLQGQGMGTQYF	TGTGCCAGCAGCCTCCAGGGACAGGGAATGGGTACGCAGTATTTT
.	TRBV28	TRBJ2-7	once	CASQGLFYEQYF	TGTGCCAGCCAGGGACTTTTCTACGAGCAGTACTTC
.	TRBV6-4	TRBJ2-2	few	CASREVANTGELFF	TGTGCCAGCAGGGAGGTCGCTAACACCGGGGAGCTGTTTTTT
TRBD2	TRBV5-8	TRBJ2-3	once	CASSSPLAGTDTQYF	TGTGCCAGCAGCTCCCCGCTAGCGGGCACAGATACGCAGTATTTT
TRBD2	TRBV9	TRBJ2-7	.	CASSVSPSGRAGYEQYF	TGTGCCAGCAGCGTAAGCCCTAGCGGGAGGGCAGGCTACGAGCAGTACTTC
TRBD1	TRBV25-1	TRBJ2-2	many	CASSGSGTGHGELFF	TGTGCCAGCAGTGGTTCCGGGACAGGGCACGGGGAGCTGTTTTTT
.	TRBV15	TRBJ2-7	.	CAIPGVRGEQYF	TGTGCCATTCCAGGGGTAAGGGGCGAGCAGTACTTC
TRBD2	TRBV11-2	TRBJ2-5	.	CASSSGLAGEGETQYF	TGTGCCAGCAGCTCGGGACTAGCGGGAGAAGGAGAGACCCAGTACTTC
TRBD1	TRBV27	TRBJ2-7	once	CASSIGQAYEQYF	TGTGCCAGCAGTATAGGACAGGCCTACGAGCAGTACTTC
TRBD2	TRBV5-8	TRBJ2-3	.	CASSTSGRSTDTQYF	TGTGCCAGCAGCACTAGCGGGAGAAGCACAGATACGCAGTATTTT
.	TRBV4-1	TRBJ1-5	.	CASSSSPGVGEKQPQHF	TGCGCCAGCAGCTCATCTCCCGGCGTGGGCGAGAAGCAGCCCCAGCATTTT
.	TRBV7-9	TRBJ1-2	.	CASSPGGGRSYGYTF	TGTGCCAGCAGCCCAGGTGGAGGGCGTAGCTATGGCTACACCTTC
TRBD1	TRBV28	TRBJ1-5	.	CASSKKTGGNQPQHF	TGTGCCAGCAGTAAAAAAACAGGGGGCAATCAGCCCCAGCATTTT
.	TRBV5-6	TRBJ2-7	.	CASSLASAGDEQYF	TGTGCCAGCAGCTTGGCAAGCGCAGGGGACGAGCAGTACTTC
TRBD1	TRBV2	TRBJ2-6	few	CASRPTGLGSGANVLTF	TGTGCCAGCAGACCGACAGGGCTTGGCTCTGGGGCCAACGTCCTGACTTTC
.	TRBV28	TRBJ2-3	.	CASRRPGETMAQYF	TGTGCCAGCAGGCGACCGGGGGAAACGATGGCGCAGTATTTT
TRBD1	TRBV2	TRBJ1-3	.	CASSEGTGSGNTIYF	TGTGCCAGCAGTGAAGGGACAGGCTCTGGAAACACCATATATTTT
TRBD1	TRBV7-9	TRBJ1-1	.	CASSPRQGMNTEAFF	TGTGCCAGCAGCCCCCGACAGGGGATGAACACTGAAGCTTTCTTT
.	TRBV5-5	TRBJ1-1	.	CASSLDPGLDTEAFF	TGTGCCAGCAGCTTGGACCCGGGACTAGACACTGAAGCTTTCTTT
.	TRBV7-9	TRBJ1-1	.	CASSPEQGGTEAFF	TGTGCCAGCAGCCCGGAACAGGGTGGCACTGAAGCTTTCTTT
.	TRBV9	TRBJ2-7	.	CASSASGNSYEQYF	TGTGCCAGCAGCGCTTCAGGGAACTCCTACGAGCAGTACTTC
TRBD2	TRBV18	TRBJ2-1	.	CASSPLMASGRDREQFF	TGTGCCAGCTCACCGTTGATGGCTAGCGGGAGAGATCGTGAGCAGTTCTTC
TRBD2	TRBV28	TRBJ2-3	.	CASSLAGARNTDTQYF	TGTGCCAGCAGTCTAGCGGGAGCACGTAACACAGATACGCAGTATTTT
TRBD2	TRBV7-3	TRBJ2-1	.	CASSPRSGRTHGNEQFF	TGTGCCAGCAGCCCCAGGAGCGGGAGGACCCACGGCAATGAGCAGTTCTTC